These T cell receptor beta chains were read from a single sample in a study of T-cell reconstitution after alpha-beta-depleted transplantation in children. TCRdb used MiXCR to reprocess the PCR reads, holding one entry per CDR3 protein. The sample includes a few hundred thousand distinct CDR3 sequences, approximately 10% of them seen just once. The material sequenced was peripheral blood, taken 180 days after TCRalphabeta/CD19-depleted stem cell transplant. These receptors all stem from a male patient aged 2-10 years who had a stem cell transplant for chronic granulomatous disease, so the T cells may come from the graft donor. Each CDR3 is given with its conserved first and last residue. The D gene is left open where the match is weak. Clone size appears in some rows only: once, few, many, or a class for an expanded clone.

>TRBJ2-4|.|many|TRBV25-1
TGTGCCAGCAGTCCCAACCCGGCAGGGGAAAACATTCAGTACTTC
CASSPNPAGENIQYF
>TRBJ2-7|TRBD1|.|TRBV28
TGTGCCAGCAGTTCCCCCGGGACAGCGTACGAGCAGTCCTTC
CASSSPGTAYEQSF
>TRBJ2-7|TRBD1|many|TRBV6-2/TRBV6-3
TGTGCCAGCAGACCGACAGGGGGTGCCTACGAGCAGTACTTC
CASRPTGGAYEQYF
>TRBJ2-1|.|many|TRBV29-1
TGCAGCGAAAGGGACGGAAACAATGAGCAGTTCTTC
CSERDGNNEQFF
>TRBJ2-2|.|many|TRBV5-6
TGTGCCAGCAGCGTCCCCCCCACCGGGGAGCTGTTTTTT
CASSVPPTGELFF
>TRBJ2-5|TRBD1|many|TRBV7-9
TGTGCCAGCAGCTGGCCTACAGGGGGCCAAGAGACCCAGTACTTC
CASSWPTGGQETQYF
>TRBJ2-2|TRBD1|.|TRBV27
TGTGCCAGCAATTCAACCCGGACAGGTCCCGGGGAGCTGTTTTTT
CASNSTRTGPGELFF
>TRBJ2-2|.|many|TRBV7-6
TGTGCCAGCAGCCACGCGCGGGTGGGGGAAATTCCCTCAACCACCGGGGAGCTGTTTTTT
CASSHARVGEIPSTTGELFF
>TRBJ2-1|.|many|TRBV7-8
TGTGCCAGCAGCTTACCTGGGCCAGGAGGGCAGTTCTTC
CASSLPGPGGQFF
>TRBJ2-7|TRBD2|few|TRBV5-6
TGTGCCAGCAGCTTGCTCACGGGAGGGCCCCTTAACGAGCAGTACTTC
CASSLLTGGPLNEQYF
>TRBJ1-1|.|many|TRBV7-3
TGTGCCAGCAGCTCTGACTGGAACACTGAAGCTTTCTTT
CASSSDWNTEAFF
>TRBJ2-5|TRBD2|many|TRBV20-1
TGCAGTGCTTGGACTAGCGGCCCTGGAGAGACCCAGTACTTC
CSAWTSGPGETQYF
>TRBJ2-1|.|.|TRBV18
TGTGCCAGCTCACCCGAGTATAATAGGGGACCACCACCCAATGAGCAGTTCTTC
CASSPEYNRGPPPNEQFF
>TRBJ1-3|.|many|TRBV5-6
TGTGCCAGCAGCTTGGGAGTTAATTCTGGAAACACCATATATTTT
CASSLGVNSGNTIYF
>TRBJ2-5|.|many|TRBV29-1
TGCAGCGTCCTAGCGCACCAAGAGACCCAGTACTTC
CSVLAHQETQYF
>TRBJ2-2|.|few|TRBV7-9
TGTGCCAGCAGAACGGGAGCGGCCGGGGAGCTGTTTTTT
CASRTGAAGELFF
>TRBJ1-1|TRBD1|many|TRBV6-5
TGTGCCAGCAGTGTTACAGGGGATGAAGCTTTCTTT
CASSVTGDEAFF
>TRBJ2-5|.|many|TRBV5-5
TGTGCCAGCAGCTTTTTGGGTCGTTGGGGGACTGGGGAGACCCAGTACTTC
CASSFLGRWGTGETQYF
>TRBJ2-5|.|many|TRBV20-1
TGCAGTGCTACGGGGGGCGCAGAAGAGACCCAGTACTTC
CSATGGAEETQYF
>TRBJ2-5|.|many|TRBV2
TGTGCCAGCAAGAAAGGGACCTATCAAGAGACCCAGTACTTC
CASKKGTYQETQYF
>TRBJ2-7|.|many|TRBV5-1
TGCGCCAGCAGTAACCGGGGCAGGGCCTACGAGCAGTACTTC
CASSNRGRAYEQYF
>TRBJ2-1|.|.|TRBV5-6
TGTGCCAGCAGCTTGGGTTGGCTAGCGCTGGATGAGCAGTTCTTC
CASSLGWLALDEQFF
>TRBJ2-2|.|many|TRBV6-5
TGTGCCAGCAGACCCGAGTTTAGGGGGACTCGGCGGGGCGGGGAGCTGTTTTTT
CASRPEFRGTRRGGELFF
>TRBJ2-5|.|many|TRBV5-6
TGTGCCAGCAGCTTCGGTTATAGCCGAGAGACCCAGTACTTC
CASSFGYSRETQYF
>TRBJ2-2|.|.|TRBV5-6
TGTGCCAGCAGCTTGCTGATCACCGGGGAGCTGTTTTTT
CASSLLITGELFF
>TRBJ2-3|TRBD2|many|TRBV12-3/TRBV12-4
TGTGCCAGCAGTTTAGTTGCGGGAGCGCAGTATTTT
CASSLVAGAQYF
>TRBJ2-2|.|many|TRBV11-2
TGTGCCAGCAGCTTCCGACCCCCGCCCGGGGAGCTGTTTTTT
CASSFRPPPGELFF
>TRBJ2-3|TRBD1|many|TRBV11-2
TGTGCCAGCAGCTTAGAGGCGACAGGGGGAGATACGCAGTATTTT
CASSLEATGGDTQYF
>TRBJ2-6|TRBD1|.|TRBV11-1
TGTGCCAGCAGCCCCCTGGCAGGGGGCGCTTCCGGGGCCAACGTCCTGACTTTC
CASSPLAGGASGANVLTF
>TRBJ2-1|TRBD2|many|TRBV20-1
TGCAGTGCCGAAGATAGCGGGGGCTACAATGAGCAGTTCTTC
CSAEDSGGYNEQFF
>TRBJ1-5|.|many|TRBV5-1
TGCGCCAGCAGGTGGGGGGTTGATCAGCCCCAGCATTTT
CASRWGVDQPQHF
>TRBJ2-1|.|many|TRBV27
TGTGCCAGCAGTCCAGGGTTTTGGAATGAGCAGTTCTTC
CASSPGFWNEQFF
>TRBJ1-1|.|many|TRBV15
TGTGCCACCAGCAGGGACAGTAACACTGAAGCTTTCTTT
CATSRDSNTEAFF
>TRBJ2-1|TRBD2|many|TRBV11-2
TGTGCCAGCAGCCCTCGTATGGCGGGAGGGCCCAATGAGCAGTTCTTC
CASSPRMAGGPNEQFF
>TRBJ2-2|.|.|TRBV19
TGTGCCAGTAGGACCGGGGCGGACACCGGGGAGCTGTTTTTT
CASRTGADTGELFF
>TRBJ2-2|.|many|TRBV25-1
TGTGCCAGCAGTGAAAATGGCAGGGACACCGGGGAGCTGTTTTTT
CASSENGRDTGELFF
>TRBJ1-2|.|many|TRBV7-9
TGTGCCAGCAGCTTGTGGACCAACCGCAGATTTGGCTACACCTTC
CASSLWTNRRFGYTF
>TRBJ1-4|.|many|TRBV7-2
TGTGCCAGCAGCTCTCAGCGCGGATTTAATGAAAAACTGTTTTTT
CASSSQRGFNEKLFF
>TRBJ2-1|TRBD1|many|TRBV6-5
TGTGCCAGCAGACAGGGGCGAAATGAGCAGTTCTTC
CASRQGRNEQFF